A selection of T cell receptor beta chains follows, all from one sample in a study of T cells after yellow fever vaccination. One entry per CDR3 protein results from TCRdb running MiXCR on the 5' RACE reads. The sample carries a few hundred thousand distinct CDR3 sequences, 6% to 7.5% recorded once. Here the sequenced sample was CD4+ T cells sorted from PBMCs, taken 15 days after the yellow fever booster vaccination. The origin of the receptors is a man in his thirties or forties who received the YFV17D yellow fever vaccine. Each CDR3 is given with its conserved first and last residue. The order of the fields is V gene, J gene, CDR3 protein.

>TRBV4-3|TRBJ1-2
CASTPQEDPRSYTF
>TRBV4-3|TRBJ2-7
CASSQDRVGAYEQYF
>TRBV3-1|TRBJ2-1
CASSQVEDEQFF
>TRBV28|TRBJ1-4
CASSPSYGGGIGEKLFF
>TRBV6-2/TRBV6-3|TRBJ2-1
CASLGLAGHNEQFF
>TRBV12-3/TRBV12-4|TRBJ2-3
CASTTVGRQGASGTQYF
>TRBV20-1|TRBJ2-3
CSATAGGGSRTDTQYF
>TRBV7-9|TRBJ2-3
CASSDLAVTDTQYF
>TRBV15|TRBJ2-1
CATSRDRDFGQFF
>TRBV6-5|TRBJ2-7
CATVPPQGKQYF
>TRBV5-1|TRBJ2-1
CASTTSPHEQFF
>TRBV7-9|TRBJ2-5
CASSFRQGLETQYF
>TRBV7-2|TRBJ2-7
CASSLEPHEQYF
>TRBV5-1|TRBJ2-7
CASSLVGQGPYEQYF
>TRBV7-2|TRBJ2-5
CASSGRNPGVETQYF
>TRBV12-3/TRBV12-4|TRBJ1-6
CASSQRQDNSPLHF
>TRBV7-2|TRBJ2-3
CASSGSRTSTDTQYF
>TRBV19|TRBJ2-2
CASSSRSGSFGELFF
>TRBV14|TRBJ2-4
CASSQNSGNIQYF
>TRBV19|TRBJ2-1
CASATSGIYNEQFF
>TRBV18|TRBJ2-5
CASSPRTGEETQYF
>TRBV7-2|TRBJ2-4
CASSSGGGKNIQYF
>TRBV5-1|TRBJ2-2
CASSQEQGELFF
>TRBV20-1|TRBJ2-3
CSARVPRGKSGVSTDTQYF
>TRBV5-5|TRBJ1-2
CASRRLPGQGVDGYTF
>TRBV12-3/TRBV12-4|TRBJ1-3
CASRGGGVVDTIYF
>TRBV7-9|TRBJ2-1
CASSLELGAGSREQFF
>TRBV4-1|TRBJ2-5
CASSQDEGPRGETQYF
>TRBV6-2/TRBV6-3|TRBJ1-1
CASSLGTGVIGTEAFF
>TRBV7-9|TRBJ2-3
CASQGEAPSTDTQYF
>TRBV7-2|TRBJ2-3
CASSFGAMADTQYF